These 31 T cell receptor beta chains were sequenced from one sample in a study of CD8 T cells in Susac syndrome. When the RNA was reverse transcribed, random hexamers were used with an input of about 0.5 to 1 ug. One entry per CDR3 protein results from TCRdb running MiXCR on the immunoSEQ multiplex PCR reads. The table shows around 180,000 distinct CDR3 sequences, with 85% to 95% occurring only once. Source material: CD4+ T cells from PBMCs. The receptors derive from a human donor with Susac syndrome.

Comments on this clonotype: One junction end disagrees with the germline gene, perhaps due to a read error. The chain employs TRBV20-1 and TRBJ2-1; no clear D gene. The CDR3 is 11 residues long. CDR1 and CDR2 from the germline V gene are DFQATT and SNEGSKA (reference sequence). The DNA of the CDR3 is TGCAGTGCCAGAGCGAACGATGAGCAGTTCTTC. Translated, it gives CSARANDEQFF.

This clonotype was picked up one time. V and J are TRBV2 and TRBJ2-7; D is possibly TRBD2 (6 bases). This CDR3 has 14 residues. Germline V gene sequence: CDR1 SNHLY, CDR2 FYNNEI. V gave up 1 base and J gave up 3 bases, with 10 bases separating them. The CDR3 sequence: CASSEGSGHYEQYF. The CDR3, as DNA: TGTGCCAGCAGTGAAGGTAGCGGCCACTACGAGCAGTACTTC.

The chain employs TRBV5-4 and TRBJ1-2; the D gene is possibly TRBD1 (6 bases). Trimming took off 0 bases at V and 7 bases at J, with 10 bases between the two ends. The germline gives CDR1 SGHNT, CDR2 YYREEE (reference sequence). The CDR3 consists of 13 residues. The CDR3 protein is CASSLDRAGGYTF. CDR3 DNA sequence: TGTGCCAGCAGCTTGGACAGGGCGGGTGGCTACACCTTC.

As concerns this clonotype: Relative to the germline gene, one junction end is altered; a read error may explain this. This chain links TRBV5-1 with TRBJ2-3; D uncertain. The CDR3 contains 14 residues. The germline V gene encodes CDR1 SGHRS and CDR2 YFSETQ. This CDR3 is CASSLGVSKDTQYF. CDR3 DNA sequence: TGCGCCAGCAGCTTGGGCGTAAGCAAAGATACGCAGTATTTT. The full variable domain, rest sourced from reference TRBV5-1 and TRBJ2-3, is KAGVTQTPRYLIKTRGQQVTLSCSPISGHRSVSWYQQTPGQGLQFLFEYFSETQRNKGNFPGRFSGRQFSNSRSEMNVSTLELGDSALYLCASSLGVSKDTQYFGPGTRLTVL.

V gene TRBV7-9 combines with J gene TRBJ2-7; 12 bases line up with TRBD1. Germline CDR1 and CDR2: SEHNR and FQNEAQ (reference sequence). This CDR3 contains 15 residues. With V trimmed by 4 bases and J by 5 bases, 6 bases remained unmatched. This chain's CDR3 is CASSSGTGGLNEQYF. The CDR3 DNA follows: TGTGCCAGCAGCTCAGGGACAGGGGGCTTAAACGAGCAGTACTTC.

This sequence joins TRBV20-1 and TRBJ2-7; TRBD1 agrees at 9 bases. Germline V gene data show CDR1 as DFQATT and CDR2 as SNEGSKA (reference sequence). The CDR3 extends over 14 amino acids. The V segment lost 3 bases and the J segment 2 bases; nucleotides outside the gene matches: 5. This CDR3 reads CSASGGQGTYEQYF. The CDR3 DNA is TGCAGTGCTAGCGGGGGACAGGGCACCTACGAGCAGTACTTC.

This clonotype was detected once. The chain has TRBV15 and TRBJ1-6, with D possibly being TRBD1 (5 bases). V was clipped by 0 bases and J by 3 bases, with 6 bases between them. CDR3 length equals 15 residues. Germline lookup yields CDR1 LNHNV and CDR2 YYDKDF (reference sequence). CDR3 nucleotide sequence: TGTGCCACCAGCAGAGAGGACAACTATAATTCACCCCTCCACTTT. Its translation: CATSREDNYNSPLHF.

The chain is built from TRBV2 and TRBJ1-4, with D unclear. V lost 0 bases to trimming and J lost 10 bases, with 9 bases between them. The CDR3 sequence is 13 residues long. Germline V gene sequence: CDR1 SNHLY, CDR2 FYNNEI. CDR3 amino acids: CASSEAPMGKLFF. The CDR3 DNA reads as TGTGCCAGCAGTGAAGCCCCAATGGGAAAACTGTTTTTT.

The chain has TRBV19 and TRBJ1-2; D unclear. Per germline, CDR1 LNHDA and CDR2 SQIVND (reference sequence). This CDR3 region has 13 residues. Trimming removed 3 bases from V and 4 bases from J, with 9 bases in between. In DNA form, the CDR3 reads TGTGCCAGTAGTATTAACAAGGGCTATGGCTACACCTTC. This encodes CASSINKGYGYTF.

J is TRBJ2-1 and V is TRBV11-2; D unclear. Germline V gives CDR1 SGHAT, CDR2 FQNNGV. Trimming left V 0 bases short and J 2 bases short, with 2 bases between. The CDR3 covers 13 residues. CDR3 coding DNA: TGTGCCAGCAGCTTAGACGCCTACAATGAGCAGTTCTTC. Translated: CASSLDAYNEQFF.

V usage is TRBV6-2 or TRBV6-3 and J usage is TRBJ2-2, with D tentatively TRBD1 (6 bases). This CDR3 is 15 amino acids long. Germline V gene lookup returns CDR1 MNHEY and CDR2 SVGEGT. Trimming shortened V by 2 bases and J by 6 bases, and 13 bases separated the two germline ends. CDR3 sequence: CASSYPETGPGELFF. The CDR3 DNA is TGTGCCAGCAGTTACCCAGAGACAGGTCCCGGGGAGCTGTTTTTT.

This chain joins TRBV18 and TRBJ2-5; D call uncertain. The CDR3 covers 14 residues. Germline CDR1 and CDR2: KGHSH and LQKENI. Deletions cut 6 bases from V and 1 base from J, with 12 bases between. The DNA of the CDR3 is TGTGCCAGCTCCCCCTCGGCAGTCCAAGAGACCCAGTACTTC. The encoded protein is CASSPSAVQETQYF. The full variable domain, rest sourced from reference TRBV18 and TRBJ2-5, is NAGVMQNPRHLVRRRGQEARLRCSPMKGHSHVYWYRQLPEEGLKFMVYLQKENIIDESGMPKERFSAEFPKEGPSILRIQQVVRGDSAAYFCASSPSAVQETQYFGPGTRLLVL.

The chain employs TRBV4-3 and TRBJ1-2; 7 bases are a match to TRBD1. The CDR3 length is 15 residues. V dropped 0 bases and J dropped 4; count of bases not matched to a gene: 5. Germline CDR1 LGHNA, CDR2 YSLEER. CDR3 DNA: TGCGCCAGCAGCCAAGATCCGGGACAGCCCTATGGCTACACCTTC. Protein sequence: CASSQDPGQPYGYTF.

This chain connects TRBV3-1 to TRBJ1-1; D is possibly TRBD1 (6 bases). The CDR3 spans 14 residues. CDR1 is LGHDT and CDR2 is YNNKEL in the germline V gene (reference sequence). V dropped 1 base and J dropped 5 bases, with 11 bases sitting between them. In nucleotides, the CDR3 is TGTGCCAGCAGCCAAGTGCAGGGGCAGACTGAAGCTTTCTTT. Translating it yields CASSQVQGQTEAFF. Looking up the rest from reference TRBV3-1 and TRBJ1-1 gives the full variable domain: DTAVSQTPKYLVTQMGNDKSIKCEQNLGHDTMYWYKQDSKKFLKIMFSYNNKELIINETVPNRFSPKSPDKAHLNLHINSLELGDSAVYFCASSQVQGQTEAFFGQGTRLTVV.

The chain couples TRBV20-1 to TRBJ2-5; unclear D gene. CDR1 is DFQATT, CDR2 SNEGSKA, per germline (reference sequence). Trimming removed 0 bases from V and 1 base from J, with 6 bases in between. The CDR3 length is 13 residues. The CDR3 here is CSARDHVQETQYF. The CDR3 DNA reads TGCAGTGCTAGAGATCACGTCCAAGAGACCCAGTACTTC.

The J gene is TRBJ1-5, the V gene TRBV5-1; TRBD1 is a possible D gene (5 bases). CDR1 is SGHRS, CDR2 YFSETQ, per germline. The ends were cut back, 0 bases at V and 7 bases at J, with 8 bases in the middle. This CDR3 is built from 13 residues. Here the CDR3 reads CASSLAGEQPQHF. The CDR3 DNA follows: TGCGCCAGCAGCTTGGCGGGGGAACAGCCCCAGCATTTT. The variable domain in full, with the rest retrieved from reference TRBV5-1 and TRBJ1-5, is KAGVTQTPRYLIKTRGQQVTLSCSPISGHRSVSWYQQTPGQGLQFLFEYFSETQRNKGNFPGRFSGRQFSNSRSEMNVSTLELGDSALYLCASSLAGEQPQHFGDGTRLSIL.

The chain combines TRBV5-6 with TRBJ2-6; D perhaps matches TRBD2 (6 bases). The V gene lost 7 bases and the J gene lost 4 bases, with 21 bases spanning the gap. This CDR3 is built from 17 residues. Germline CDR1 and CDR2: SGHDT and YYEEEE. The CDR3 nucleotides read TGTGCCAGCTCTCCCCGGGGGATAGGGCTCGGGGCCAACGTCCTGACTTTC. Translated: CASSPRGIGLGANVLTF.

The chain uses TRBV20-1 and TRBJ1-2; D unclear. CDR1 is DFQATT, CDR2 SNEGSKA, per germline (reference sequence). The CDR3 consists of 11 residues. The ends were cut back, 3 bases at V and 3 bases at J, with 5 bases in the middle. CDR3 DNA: TGCAGTGCTAGCGAGTACTATGGCTACACCTTC. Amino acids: CSASEYYGYTF.

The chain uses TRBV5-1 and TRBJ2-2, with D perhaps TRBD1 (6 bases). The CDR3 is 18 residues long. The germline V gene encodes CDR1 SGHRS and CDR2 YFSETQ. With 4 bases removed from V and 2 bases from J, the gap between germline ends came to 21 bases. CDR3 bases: TGCGCCAGCAGCACACCACAGGGTCAGGGACAAAACACCGGGGAGCTGTTTTTT. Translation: CASSTPQGQGQNTGELFF. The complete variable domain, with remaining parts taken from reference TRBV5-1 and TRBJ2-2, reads KAGVTQTPRYLIKTRGQQVTLSCSPISGHRSVSWYQQTPGQGLQFLFEYFSETQRNKGNFPGRFSGRQFSNSRSEMNVSTLELGDSALYLCASSTPQGQGQNTGELFFGEGSRLTVL.

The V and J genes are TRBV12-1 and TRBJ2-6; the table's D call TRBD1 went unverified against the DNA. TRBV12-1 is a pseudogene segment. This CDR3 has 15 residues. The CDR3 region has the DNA TGTGCCAGCAGCAACGGACAAAGTCGGGCCAACGTCCTGACTTTC. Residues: CASSNGQSRANVLTF.

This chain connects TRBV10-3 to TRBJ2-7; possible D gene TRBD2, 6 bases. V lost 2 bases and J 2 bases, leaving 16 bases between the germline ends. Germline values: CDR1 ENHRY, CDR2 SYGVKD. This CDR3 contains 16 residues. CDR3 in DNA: TGTGCCATCAGTGAGGAGCCTCCCGGGACTCCCTACGAGCAGTACTTC. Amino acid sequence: CAISEEPPGTPYEQYF.

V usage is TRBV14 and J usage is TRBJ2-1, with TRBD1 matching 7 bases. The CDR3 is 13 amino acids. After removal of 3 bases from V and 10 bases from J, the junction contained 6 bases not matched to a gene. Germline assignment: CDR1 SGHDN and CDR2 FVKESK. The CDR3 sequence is CASSQVDRVEQFF. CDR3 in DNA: TGTGCCAGCAGCCAGGTAGACAGGGTGGAGCAGTTCTTC. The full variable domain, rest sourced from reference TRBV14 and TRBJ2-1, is EAGVTQFPSHSVIEKGQTVTLRCDPISGHDNLYWYRRVMGKEIKFLLHFVKESKQDESGMPNNRFLAERTGGTYSTLKVQPAELEDSGVYFCASSQVDRVEQFFGPGTRLTVL.

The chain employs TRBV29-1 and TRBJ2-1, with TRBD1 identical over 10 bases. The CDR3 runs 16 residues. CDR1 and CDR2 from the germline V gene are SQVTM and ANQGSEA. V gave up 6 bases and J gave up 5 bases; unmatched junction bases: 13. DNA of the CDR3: TGCAGCGTCGCTATTGCCGGGACAGGGGCCCACAATGAGCAGTTCTTC. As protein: CSVAIAGTGAHNEQFF.

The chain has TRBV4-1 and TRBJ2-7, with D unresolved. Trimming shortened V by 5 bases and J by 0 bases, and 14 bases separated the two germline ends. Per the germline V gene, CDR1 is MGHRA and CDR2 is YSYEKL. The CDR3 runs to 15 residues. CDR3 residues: CASSISLSVSYEQYF. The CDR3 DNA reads TGCGCCAGCAGCATATCCCTTTCGGTCTCCTACGAGCAGTACTTC.

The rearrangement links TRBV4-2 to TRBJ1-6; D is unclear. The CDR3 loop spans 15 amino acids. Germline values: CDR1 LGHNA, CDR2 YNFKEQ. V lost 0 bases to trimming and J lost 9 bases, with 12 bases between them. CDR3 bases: TGTGCCAGCAGCCAAGACTGGGGAGAGGGTTCACCCCTCCACTTT. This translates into CASSQDWGEGSPLHF.

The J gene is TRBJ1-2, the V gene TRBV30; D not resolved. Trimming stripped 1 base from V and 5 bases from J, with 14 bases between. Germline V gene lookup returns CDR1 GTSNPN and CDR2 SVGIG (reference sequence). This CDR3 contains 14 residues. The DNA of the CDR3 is TGTGCCTGGAGTGGCGACGGGATCCGTTATGGCTACACCTTC. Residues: CAWSGDGIRYGYTF.

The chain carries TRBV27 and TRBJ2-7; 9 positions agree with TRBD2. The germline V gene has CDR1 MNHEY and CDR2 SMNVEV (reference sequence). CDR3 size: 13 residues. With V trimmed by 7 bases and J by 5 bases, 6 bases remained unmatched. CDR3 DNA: TGTGCCAGCATTGGCGGGGGGGCTCACGAGCAGTACTTC. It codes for CASIGGGAHEQYF.

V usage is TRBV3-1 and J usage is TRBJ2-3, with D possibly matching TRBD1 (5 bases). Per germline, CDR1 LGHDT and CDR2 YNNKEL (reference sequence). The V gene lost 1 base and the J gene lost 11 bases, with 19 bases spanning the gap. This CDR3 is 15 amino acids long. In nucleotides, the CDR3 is TGTGCCAGCAGCCAAGGTAATATGGCTCCTCAGGGGCAGTATTTT. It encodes CASSQGNMAPQGQYF.

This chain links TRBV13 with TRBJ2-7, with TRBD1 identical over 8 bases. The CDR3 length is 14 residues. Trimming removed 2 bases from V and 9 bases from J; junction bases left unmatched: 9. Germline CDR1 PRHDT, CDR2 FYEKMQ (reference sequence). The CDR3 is CASSLISRGQRQYF. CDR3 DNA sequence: TGTGCCAGCAGCTTAATATCCAGGGGGCAGAGGCAGTACTTC. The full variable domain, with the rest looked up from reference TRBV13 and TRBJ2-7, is AAGVIQSPRHLIKEKRETATLKCYPIPRHDTVYWYQQGPGQDPQFLISFYEKMQSDKGSIPDRFSAQQFSDYHSELNMSSLELGDSALYFCASSLISRGQRQYFGPGTRLTVT.

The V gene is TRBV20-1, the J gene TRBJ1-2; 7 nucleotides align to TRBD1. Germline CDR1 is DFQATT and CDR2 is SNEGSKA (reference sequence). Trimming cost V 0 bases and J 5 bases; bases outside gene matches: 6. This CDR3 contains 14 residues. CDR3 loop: CSARELTGRYGYTF. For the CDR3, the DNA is TGCAGTGCTAGAGAACTGACAGGGAGATATGGCTACACCTTC.

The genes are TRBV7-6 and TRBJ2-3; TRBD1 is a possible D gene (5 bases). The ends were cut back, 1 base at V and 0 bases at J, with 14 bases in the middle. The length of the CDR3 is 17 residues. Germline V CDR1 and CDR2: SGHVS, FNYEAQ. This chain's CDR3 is CASSLEGQGFSTDTQYF. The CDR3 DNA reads TGTGCCAGCAGCTTAGAGGGTCAGGGCTTTAGCACAGATACGCAGTATTTT. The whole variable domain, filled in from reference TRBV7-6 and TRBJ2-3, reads GAGVSQSPRYKVTKRGQDVALRCDPISGHVSLYWYRQALGQGPEFLTYFNYEAQQDKSGLPNDRFSAERPEGSISTLTIQRTEQRDSAMYRCASSLEGQGFSTDTQYFGPGTRLTVL.